Listed below are T cell receptor beta chains from one sample, sequenced in a study of T cells in localized non-small cell lung cancer. The protocol was immunoSEQ multiplex PCR, while the TCRdb copy is restricted to in-frame clones and leaves out a portion. This table has roughly 89,000 clones, about nine tenths appearing once. The sample was PBMCs, taken before any cancer treatment. The receptors originated from a woman aged 40-70 years with stage II squamous cell lung carcinoma. The CDR3 runs from the conserved cysteine through the conserved F or W. D genes are given only for firm matches. Expanded clones get a size class; other rows say once, few or many, or leave the size out.

j_call	clone_size	d_call	v_call	cdr3_aa	cdr3_nt
TRBJ2-5	few	-	TRBV7-6	CASSRASGETQYF	TGTGCCAGCAGCCGGGCGTCCGGGGAGACCCAGTACTTC
TRBJ2-7	-	TRBD2	TRBV7-9	CASSKEGLAAYEQYF	TGTGCCAGCAGCAAGGAGGGACTAGCCGCCTACGAGCAGTACTTC
TRBJ2-3	-	-	TRBV7-9	CASSLGRTTDTQYF	TGTGCCAGCAGCTTAGGGAGAACCACAGATACGCAGTATTTT
TRBJ1-1	-	-	TRBV2	CASRWARKNTEAFF	TGTGCCAGCAGATGGGCAAGAAAGAACACTGAAGCTTTCTTT
TRBJ2-7	once	-	TRBV19	CASSTSGSPPTRQYF	TGTGCCAGTAGTACCTCAGGGTCCCCGCCTACGAGGCAGTACTTC
TRBJ1-1	-	-	TRBV21-1	CASSKAGGMNTEAFF	TGTGCCAGCAGCAAAGCCGGGGGTATGAACACTGAAGCTTTCTTT
TRBJ1-2	-	-	TRBV10-3	CAISEPGRPGGYGYTF	TGTGCCATCAGTGAGCCCGGTCGCCCAGGCGGTTATGGCTACACCTTC
TRBJ2-2	-	-	TRBV19	CASSIRGRDGELFF	TGTGCCAGTAGTATTAGGGGCAGGGACGGGGAGCTGTTTTTT
TRBJ1-1	-	-	TRBV27	CASSRPPGVNTEAFF	TGTGCCAGCAGCCGTCCGCCGGGGGTGAACACTGAAGCTTTCTTT
TRBJ1-2	-	-	TRBV5-1	CASSLQEVYTF	TGCGCCAGCAGCTTGCAGGAAGTCTACACCTTC
TRBJ2-7	once	-	TRBV6-5	CASSRTGTSSYEQYF	TGTGCCAGCAGTAGAACCGGGACCTCTTCCTACGAGCAGTACTTC
TRBJ2-1	few	-	TRBV30	CAWSELGAEQFF	TGTGCCTGGAGCGAACTAGGGGCTGAGCAGTTCTTC
TRBJ2-1	once	-	TRBV11-2	CASQLGWGFHNEQFF	TGTGCCAGCCAACTCGGTTGGGGTTTCCACAATGAGCAGTTCTTC
TRBJ1-2	-	-	TRBV19	CASSMDSIRMAGYTF	TGTGCCAGTAGTATGGACTCCATCAGAATGGCCGGCTACACCTTC
TRBJ1-1	-	-	TRBV5-3	CARSLESGRVAFF	TGTGCCAGAAGCTTGGAGAGCGGGCGGGTAGCTTTCTTT
TRBJ2-5	once	-	TRBV12-5	CASGPAYTGTQYF	TGTGCTAGTGGCCCGGCTTATACAGGGACCCAGTACTTC
TRBJ1-5	-	-	TRBV6-1	CASSEINQPQHF	TGTGCCAGCAGTGAGATCAATCAGCCCCAGCATTTT
TRBJ1-2	-	-	TRBV4-1	CASSQEKSGLLGYTF	TGCGCCAGCAGCCAAGAGAAATCGGGTTTATTGGGCTACACCTTC
TRBJ1-1	-	-	TRBV7-2	CASSTYRAVLTEAFF	TGTGCCAGCAGCACCTACAGGGCGGTATTGACTGAAGCTTTCTTT
TRBJ2-3	-	-	TRBV28	CASSFVGRLSTDTQYF	TGTGCCAGCAGTTTCGTGGGGCGCTTAAGCACAGATACGCAGTATTTT
TRBJ2-5	-	TRBD2	TRBV5-1	CASSLSALLAGNQETQYF	TGCGCCAGCAGCTTGTCGGCCCTACTAGCGGGGAATCAAGAGACCCAGTACTTC
TRBJ2-7	-	-	TRBV27	CASSPWGAYEQYF	TGTGCCAGCAGTCCCTGGGGCGCTTACGAGCAGTACTTC
TRBJ1-2	once	-	TRBV5-4	CASGTFKLDYGYTF	TGTGCCAGCGGAACATTTAAACTCGACTATGGCTACACCTTC
TRBJ2-5	-	TRBD2	TRBV2	CASSGLLAGTQYF	TGTGCCAGCAGTGGTCTCCTAGCGGGGACCCAGTACTTC
TRBJ2-1	-	TRBD2	TRBV5-6	CASSLGAGGLSYNEQFF	TGTGCCAGCAGCTTAGGCGCGGGGGGGCTCTCCTACAATGAGCAGTTCTTC
TRBJ2-5	-	TRBD2	TRBV7-8	CASSLGGTSGVETQYF	TGTGCCAGCAGCTTAGGCGGGACTAGCGGAGTGGAGACCCAGTACTTC
TRBJ1-5	-	-	TRBV27	CASSLSFDQPQHF	TGTGCCAGCAGTTTATCCTTCGATCAGCCCCAGCATTTT
TRBJ1-4	-	TRBD1	TRBV6-5	CASGQGSEKLFF	TGTGCCAGCGGACAGGGCAGTGAAAAACTGTTTTTT
TRBJ2-3	-	-	TRBV10-1	CASSLGGPLDTQYF	TGCGCCAGCAGTCTTGGGGGACCCCTAGATACGCAGTATTTT
TRBJ2-7	few	TRBD1	TRBV10-1	CATGGTGIHEQYF	TGCGCCACCGGAGGGACAGGGATCCACGAGCAGTACTTC
TRBJ1-1	-	-	TRBV7-9	CASSPGSTGAFF	TGTGCCAGCAGCCCGGGATCAACGGGGGCTTTCTTT
TRBJ1-1	-	-	TRBV2	CASITPDRNTEAFF	TGTGCCAGCATAACCCCTGACAGGAACACTGAAGCTTTCTTT
TRBJ1-1	-	TRBD1	TRBV19	CASTDRDRTEAFF	TGTGCCAGTACCGACAGGGATCGGACTGAAGCTTTCTTT
TRBJ2-3	-	TRBD2	TRBV29-1	CSVVGLAESTDTQYF	TGCAGCGTTGTCGGACTAGCGGAAAGCACAGATACGCAGTATTTT
TRBJ2-3	-	TRBD1	TRBV5-1	CASSRQGQGGTDTQYF	TGCGCCAGCAGCCGACAGGGGCAGGGAGGCACAGATACGCAGTATTTT
TRBJ1-1	-	TRBD1	TRBV5-1	CASSRDRENTEAFF	TGCGCCAGCAGCCGGGACAGGGAGAACACTGAAGCTTTCTTT
TRBJ1-1	-	-	TRBV6-5	CASSSQVNTEAFF	TGTGCCAGCAGTTCCCAGGTGAACACTGAAGCTTTCTTT
TRBJ2-1	-	-	TRBV29-1	CSGNFWVSSYNEQFF	TGCAGCGGAAATTTTTGGGTGAGCTCCTACAATGAGCAGTTCTTC
TRBJ2-1	-	TRBD1	TRBV6-1	CASLDRDTRGNEQFF	TGTGCCAGCCTCGACAGGGACACTCGAGGCAATGAGCAGTTCTTC
TRBJ1-1	-	-	TRBV6-1	CASSTRDDTEAFF	TGTGCCAGCAGTACGAGGGACGACACTGAAGCTTTCTTT
TRBJ1-2	-	TRBD1	TRBV19	CASRVRDRARLNYGYTF	TGTGCCAGTAGAGTCCGGGACAGGGCCCGACTTAACTATGGCTACACCTTC
TRBJ1-2	-	-	TRBV27	CASSPTGNYGYTF	TGTGCCAGCAGTCCCACAGGGAACTATGGCTACACCTTC
TRBJ1-1	-	-	TRBV19	CASSIEERGEAFF	TGTGCCAGTAGTATAGAGGAGCGAGGGGAAGCTTTCTTT
TRBJ2-1	-	TRBD2	TRBV7-2	CASRAGVKNEQFF	TGTGCCAGCAGAGCGGGAGTCAAAAATGAGCAGTTCTTC
TRBJ1-2	-	-	TRBV7-6	CASSLDRSNYGYTF	TGTGCCAGCAGCCTGGACCGTTCTAACTATGGCTACACCTTC
TRBJ1-2	-	TRBD1	TRBV30	CASRQGVNRTF	TGTGCCTCACGACAGGGGGTAAATCGCACCTTC
TRBJ1-1	-	-	TRBV4-1	CASSPSSGGRTEAFF	TGCGCCAGCAGCCCTTCCTCTGGCGGGCGCACTGAAGCTTTCTTT
TRBJ2-5	-	-	TRBV5-1	CASSLVAGNTQETQYF	TGCGCCAGCAGCTTGGTGGCGGGGAACACCCAAGAGACCCAGTACTTC
TRBJ2-1	-	TRBD2	TRBV6-5	CASRQSGGHYNEQFF	TGTGCCAGCAGACAGAGCGGGGGGCACTACAATGAGCAGTTCTTC
TRBJ1-5	-	-	TRBV6-4	CASSDSGTIRSNQPQHF	TGTGCCAGCAGTGACTCGGGGACTATTAGGAGCAATCAGCCCCAGCATTTT
TRBJ2-7	once	-	TRBV29-1	CSGGNTEQYF	TGCAGCGGCGGAAATACCGAGCAGTACTTC
TRBJ2-7	few	-	TRBV15	CATSRDKVMSNEQYF	TGTGCCACCAGCAGAGATAAAGTAATGAGCAACGAGCAGTACTTC
TRBJ1-1	few	-	TRBV6-4	CASSDSIGQRAFF	TGTGCCAGCAGTGACTCGATAGGGCAGCGAGCTTTCTTT
TRBJ2-2	-	-	TRBV6-5	CASSWGALTGELFF	TGTGCCAGCAGCTGGGGAGCCCTCACCGGGGAGCTGTTTTTT
TRBJ1-1	-	-	TRBV19	CASSITPGTEAFF	TGTGCCAGTAGTATAACCCCGGGGACTGAAGCTTTCTTT
TRBJ2-2	once	TRBD2	TRBV6-1	CANGERGSNTGELFF	TGTGCCAACGGGGAGCGGGGGTCGAACACCGGGGAGCTGTTTTTT
TRBJ2-3	-	-	TRBV11-2	CASSYRTDTQYF	TGTGCCAGCAGCTACCGGACAGATACGCAGTATTTT
TRBJ2-1	-	-	TRBV4-2	CASSQEATASYNEQFF	TGTGCCAGCAGCCAAGAGGCGACGGCCTCCTACAATGAGCAGTTCTTC
TRBJ1-3	-	-	TRBV5-1	CASRPETSGNTIYF	TGCGCCAGCAGACCCGAGACGAGTGGAAACACCATATATTTT